A selection of T cell receptor beta chains follows, all from one sample in a study of blood T cell repertoires in COVID-19. Produced via immunoSEQ multiplex PCR; TCRdb's table is partial and in-frame only. The table has about 400,000 clones, about 90% seen once; the top ten hold about 3%. The sequencing input was PBMCs or T cells enriched from blood (not recorded which). The receptors come from a woman under 40 who had recovered from COVID-19. Both conserved end residues are part of each CDR3. The order of the fields is V gene, J gene, D gene, clone size, CDR3 DNA, CDR3 protein. D genes are given only for firm matches. Size is omitted from some rows. Given values are once, few, many or a class for expanded clones.

v_call: TRBV27; j_call: TRBJ1-4; d_call: .; clone_size: .; cdr3_nt: TGTGCCAGCAGATCTGTAGGGGTTGGGGTTGAAAAACTGTTTTTT; cdr3_aa: CASRSVGVGVEKLFF
v_call: TRBV10-3; j_call: TRBJ1-3; d_call: .; clone_size: .; cdr3_nt: TGTGCCATCAGTGCGGGGGACGGAAACACCATATATTTT; cdr3_aa: CAISAGDGNTIYF
v_call: TRBV28; j_call: TRBJ1-1; d_call: .; clone_size: .; cdr3_nt: TGTGCCAGCAGTTCCCCGACCGAGGGAGCTTTCTTT; cdr3_aa: CASSSPTEGAFF
v_call: TRBV14; j_call: TRBJ1-2; d_call: .; clone_size: .; cdr3_nt: TGTGCCAGCAGCCACCTAGATGGGTGGTTAAACTATGGCTACACCTTC; cdr3_aa: CASSHLDGWLNYGYTF
v_call: TRBV5-1; j_call: TRBJ2-3; d_call: TRBD2; clone_size: .; cdr3_nt: TGCGCCAGCAGCTTGGGCGGGAGCCGCACAGATACGCAGTATTTT; cdr3_aa: CASSLGGSRTDTQYF
v_call: TRBV19; j_call: TRBJ2-5; d_call: TRBD1; clone_size: once; cdr3_nt: TGTGCCAGTAGTATTGGACAGGGGGCTGAGACCCAGTACTTC; cdr3_aa: CASSIGQGAETQYF
v_call: TRBV3-1/TRBV3-2; j_call: TRBJ2-3; d_call: .; clone_size: few; cdr3_nt: TGTGCCAGCAGCCAAGCGGGCACAGATACGCAGTATTTT; cdr3_aa: CASSQAGTDTQYF
v_call: TRBV29-1; j_call: TRBJ2-1; d_call: TRBD2; clone_size: once; cdr3_nt: TGCAGCGTTACTAGCGGCAATGAGCAGTTCTTC; cdr3_aa: CSVTSGNEQFF
v_call: TRBV15; j_call: TRBJ2-1; d_call: TRBD2; clone_size: .; cdr3_nt: TGTGCCACCAGCACCCGGACTAGCGGGAGGGGTGAGCAGTTCTTC; cdr3_aa: CATSTRTSGRGEQFF
v_call: TRBV2; j_call: TRBJ1-5; d_call: TRBD1; clone_size: .; cdr3_nt: TGTGCCAGCCGGTCAGGGGGCGCGCAGCCCCAGCATTTT; cdr3_aa: CASRSGGAQPQHF
v_call: TRBV27; j_call: TRBJ1-4; d_call: TRBD1; clone_size: .; cdr3_nt: TGTGCCAGCAGTGGGGCGGGGACAGGGGAAGAAAAACTGTTTTTT; cdr3_aa: CASSGAGTGEEKLFF
v_call: TRBV7-9; j_call: TRBJ1-6; d_call: .; clone_size: .; cdr3_nt: TGTGCCAGCAGCTCGGGTTCACCCCTCCACTTT; cdr3_aa: CASSSGSPLHF
v_call: TRBV7-7; j_call: TRBJ2-1; d_call: TRBD2; clone_size: .; cdr3_nt: TGTGCTAGCAGCCCCCTTGGGACTAGACTTTACAATGAGCAGTTCTTC; cdr3_aa: CASSPLGTRLYNEQFF
v_call: TRBV15; j_call: TRBJ1-5; d_call: .; clone_size: .; cdr3_nt: TGTGCCACCATGCTGGGGGCAAATCAGCCCCAGCATTTT; cdr3_aa: CATMLGANQPQHF
v_call: TRBV13; j_call: TRBJ1-1; d_call: .; clone_size: .; cdr3_nt: TGTGCCAGCAGCTTTGCAGAAACTGAAGCTTTCTTT; cdr3_aa: CASSFAETEAFF
v_call: TRBV5-1; j_call: TRBJ2-5; d_call: .; clone_size: .; cdr3_nt: TGCGCCAGCAGCCTCGACAGCGTCCAAGAGACCCAGTACTTC; cdr3_aa: CASSLDSVQETQYF
v_call: TRBV12-3/TRBV12-4; j_call: TRBJ1-4; d_call: TRBD1; clone_size: .; cdr3_nt: TGTGCCAGCAGAAGTGGACAGGGAGTGAAACTGTTTTTT; cdr3_aa: CASRSGQGVKLFF
v_call: TRBV10-3; j_call: TRBJ1-1; d_call: .; clone_size: .; cdr3_nt: TGTGCCATCAAGGGGCCAGCCGGGACTGAAGCTTTCTTT; cdr3_aa: CAIKGPAGTEAFF
v_call: TRBV11-3; j_call: TRBJ2-1; d_call: TRBD1; clone_size: .; cdr3_nt: TGTGCCAGCAGCTTAGAACAGGGGCCCGGGGTTTACAATGAGCAGTTCTTC; cdr3_aa: CASSLEQGPGVYNEQFF
v_call: TRBV4-1; j_call: TRBJ2-2; d_call: .; clone_size: .; cdr3_nt: TGCGCCAGCAGCCAAGGTCCGGAGGGCGGGGAGCTGTTTTTT; cdr3_aa: CASSQGPEGGELFF
v_call: TRBV6-1; j_call: TRBJ1-2; d_call: .; clone_size: .; cdr3_nt: TGTGCCAGCAGTGAAGGGCTCAACGACAGCTATGGCTACACCTTC; cdr3_aa: CASSEGLNDSYGYTF
v_call: TRBV9; j_call: TRBJ2-3; d_call: TRBD2; clone_size: once; cdr3_nt: TGTGCCAGCAGCGCTGGACTAGACCCGAGCACAGATACGCAGTATTTT; cdr3_aa: CASSAGLDPSTDTQYF
v_call: TRBV6-5; j_call: TRBJ2-1; d_call: .; clone_size: .; cdr3_nt: TGTGCCAGCAGTTACCAGGGGAACATAAATGAGCAGTTCTTC; cdr3_aa: CASSYQGNINEQFF
v_call: TRBV19; j_call: TRBJ1-1; d_call: .; clone_size: .; cdr3_nt: TGTGCCAGTACCCATATGAGGGGGAGCACTGAAGCTTTCTTT; cdr3_aa: CASTHMRGSTEAFF
v_call: TRBV15; j_call: TRBJ2-7; d_call: .; clone_size: .; cdr3_nt: TGTGCCACCAGCAGAGAGGGGAGGAACTACGAGCAGTACTTC; cdr3_aa: CATSREGRNYEQYF
v_call: TRBV5-1; j_call: TRBJ1-1; d_call: TRBD1; clone_size: .; cdr3_nt: TGCGCCAGCAGCCCCACGGGACAGCGGACTGAAGCTTTCTTT; cdr3_aa: CASSPTGQRTEAFF
v_call: TRBV7-9; j_call: TRBJ2-1; d_call: .; clone_size: .; cdr3_nt: TGTGCCAGCAGCTTTCTAGGGGGCTCCTACAATGAGCAGTTCTTC; cdr3_aa: CASSFLGGSYNEQFF
v_call: TRBV4-1; j_call: TRBJ2-5; d_call: TRBD2; clone_size: .; cdr3_nt: TGCGCCAGCAGCCAAGATTGGGCTAGCGGGAAAGAGACCCAGTACTTC; cdr3_aa: CASSQDWASGKETQYF
v_call: TRBV3-1/TRBV3-2; j_call: TRBJ2-1; d_call: .; clone_size: once; cdr3_nt: TGTGCCAGCAGCCAAGGTGCGGACTTCTACAATGAGCAGTTCTTC; cdr3_aa: CASSQGADFYNEQFF
v_call: TRBV19; j_call: TRBJ2-7; d_call: TRBD1; clone_size: .; cdr3_nt: TGTGCCAGTAGTGTCGAAACCGGACAGGGATACGAGCAGTACTTC; cdr3_aa: CASSVETGQGYEQYF
v_call: TRBV13; j_call: TRBJ2-1; d_call: .; clone_size: .; cdr3_nt: TGTGCCAGCAGCTCACTAGCCAAGAGCTCCTACAATGAGCAGTTCTTC; cdr3_aa: CASSSLAKSSYNEQFF
v_call: TRBV19; j_call: TRBJ1-4; d_call: .; clone_size: .; cdr3_nt: TGTGCCAGTAGTAGACAAGCAACTAATGAAAAACTGTTTTTT; cdr3_aa: CASSRQATNEKLFF
v_call: TRBV7-3; j_call: TRBJ2-1; d_call: .; clone_size: .; cdr3_nt: TGTGCCAGCAGCTTAAATGCAGGAGGCTCCTACAATGAGCAGTTCTTC; cdr3_aa: CASSLNAGGSYNEQFF
v_call: TRBV14; j_call: TRBJ2-7; d_call: TRBD2; clone_size: .; cdr3_nt: TGTGCCAGCAGCCAATCGTTAACCTTACTCGCGGGACTAGCGGGATTAGACGCCTACGAGCAGTACTTC; cdr3_aa: CASSQSLTLLAGLAGLDAYEQYF
v_call: TRBV7-9; j_call: TRBJ2-7; d_call: TRBD2; clone_size: few; cdr3_nt: TGTGCCAGCAGCTTCACTAGCGGGACGAACGAGCAGTACTTC; cdr3_aa: CASSFTSGTNEQYF
v_call: TRBV11-2; j_call: TRBJ2-3; d_call: TRBD1; clone_size: .; cdr3_nt: TGTGCCAGCAGTTACTCTAAAAACAGGGGGCAGACAGATACGCAGTATTTT; cdr3_aa: CASSYSKNRGQTDTQYF
v_call: TRBV6-5; j_call: TRBJ1-6; d_call: .; clone_size: few; cdr3_nt: TGTGCCAGCAGTTGGGACACCTTTAATTCACCCCTCCACTTT; cdr3_aa: CASSWDTFNSPLHF
v_call: TRBV21-1; j_call: TRBJ1-5; d_call: .; clone_size: .; cdr3_nt: TGTGCCAGCAGCAAATCAGGGATTAGCAATCAGCCCCAGCATTTT; cdr3_aa: CASSKSGISNQPQHF
v_call: TRBV11-2; j_call: TRBJ1-2; d_call: TRBD1; clone_size: .; cdr3_nt: TGTGCCAGCAGTAGGGACAGGTCTTATGGCTACACCTTC; cdr3_aa: CASSRDRSYGYTF
v_call: TRBV4-2; j_call: TRBJ2-3; d_call: TRBD2; clone_size: few; cdr3_nt: TGTGCCAGCAGCCAAGATTTGAGACTAGCGGGAGTCACAGATACGCAGTATTTT; cdr3_aa: CASSQDLRLAGVTDTQYF
v_call: TRBV19; j_call: TRBJ2-7; d_call: .; clone_size: .; cdr3_nt: TGTGCCAGTAACCCCGGGATAGCCTACGAGCAGTACTTC; cdr3_aa: CASNPGIAYEQYF
v_call: TRBV27; j_call: TRBJ1-4; d_call: .; clone_size: .; cdr3_nt: TGTGCCAGCGGTTTTTACCGGGGGGCTAATGAAAAACTGTTTTTT; cdr3_aa: CASGFYRGANEKLFF
v_call: TRBV2; j_call: TRBJ1-1; d_call: .; clone_size: many; cdr3_nt: TGTGCCAGCAGCGGGCAGGGCAACACTGAAGCTTTCTTT; cdr3_aa: CASSGQGNTEAFF
v_call: TRBV5-4; j_call: TRBJ1-2; d_call: .; clone_size: .; cdr3_nt: TGTGCCAGCAGACCCTCATTGTCCCGAGGGGGCTACACCTTC; cdr3_aa: CASRPSLSRGGYTF
v_call: TRBV4-1; j_call: TRBJ2-1; d_call: .; clone_size: once; cdr3_nt: TGCGCCAGCAGCCTAGTTCCCTACAATGAGCAGTTCTTC; cdr3_aa: CASSLVPYNEQFF
v_call: TRBV19; j_call: TRBJ1-2; d_call: .; clone_size: .; cdr3_nt: TGTGCCAGTAGTGCTGACACTTATGGCTACACCTTC; cdr3_aa: CASSADTYGYTF
v_call: TRBV12-5; j_call: TRBJ2-1; d_call: .; clone_size: .; cdr3_nt: TGTGCTAGTGGTTTGGTACGTGGGGGCCAGGATGAGCAGTTCTTC; cdr3_aa: CASGLVRGGQDEQFF
v_call: TRBV25-1; j_call: TRBJ2-7; d_call: .; clone_size: .; cdr3_nt: TGTGCCAGCAGTGAGTCATATGCAGCCTACGAGCAGTACTTC; cdr3_aa: CASSESYAAYEQYF
v_call: TRBV13; j_call: TRBJ2-1; d_call: TRBD2; clone_size: .; cdr3_nt: TGTGCCAGCAGCTCAAGCGCTGGCGCGGGGGGCATGAATGAGCAGTTCTTC; cdr3_aa: CASSSSAGAGGMNEQFF
v_call: TRBV7-9; j_call: TRBJ2-7; d_call: TRBD1; clone_size: .; cdr3_nt: TGTGCCAGCAGCTTAGAGGGACAGTCTATCTACGAGCAGTACTTC; cdr3_aa: CASSLEGQSIYEQYF
v_call: TRBV30; j_call: TRBJ1-5; d_call: .; clone_size: .; cdr3_nt: TGTGCCGTCAGGGTGTATAGCAATCAGCCCCAGCATTTT; cdr3_aa: CAVRVYSNQPQHF
v_call: TRBV24-1; j_call: TRBJ2-2; d_call: .; clone_size: .; cdr3_nt: TGTGCCTCAGCGCGTGAGCAGAACACCGGGGAGCTGTTTTTT; cdr3_aa: CASAREQNTGELFF
v_call: TRBV25-1; j_call: TRBJ1-1; d_call: TRBD1; clone_size: .; cdr3_nt: TGTGCCAGCAGTAAAAGACAGGGGGTGAACACTGAAGCTTTCTTT; cdr3_aa: CASSKRQGVNTEAFF
v_call: TRBV5-1; j_call: TRBJ2-7; d_call: .; clone_size: .; cdr3_nt: TGCGCCAGCAGCTACCGGGGAACCTCCTACGAGCAGTACTTC; cdr3_aa: CASSYRGTSYEQYF
v_call: TRBV25-1; j_call: TRBJ1-2; d_call: .; clone_size: .; cdr3_nt: TGTGCCAGCAGTGCCCCGGGGGGGGAGTGGTATGGCTACACCTTC; cdr3_aa: CASSAPGGEWYGYTF